This record looks at one T cell receptor (beta chain) sequence and its context. What it binds is not known. The sample originates from a study of T cell responses to AZD1222 COVID-19 vaccine. The study's findings and limits: Of the AZD1222 recipients, only six or seven were seropositive at baseline. There were mostly white British donors and more females than males, and clonal diversity was possibly underestimated. Repertoires were obtained solely post-peak T cell response. An increase in Spike-specific TCR breadth and depth was observed after two AZD1222 doses.

The CDR3 has 14 residues. V was clipped by 4 bases and J by 8 bases, with 15 bases between them. Germline V gene lookup returns CDR1 SGHRS and CDR2 YFSETQ. Clones were sequenced by immunoSEQ multiplex PCR, and TCRdb holds only the in-frame ones, with some missing. The sample contains about 120,000 clones, about 90% of which appear only once. The TCR comes from an adult who received the AZD1222 COVID-19 vaccine. Sequences were derived from peripheral blood, sampled 28 days after the second AZD1222 dose. The chain is built from TRBV5-1 and TRBJ1-4, with D uncertain. DNA for the CDR3: TGCGCCAGCAGCCCGGACTTAGGAATCGAAAAACTGTTTTTT. This translates into CASSPDLGIEKLFF.